Below, 10 T cell receptor beta chains from the same sample are listed, as sequenced in a study of blood T cell repertoires in COVID-19. Using immunoSEQ multiplex PCR, the repertoire was profiled, and TCRdb retains in-frame clones only, with some absent. The data show 140,000 or so clones, approximately 88% seen once. The sequencing sample was made of peripheral blood. The receptors come from a woman aged 45-65 years with acute or convalescent COVID-19.

The chain has TRBV6-1 and TRBJ2-5, with TRBD2 matching 14 bases. The CDR3 extends over 15 amino acids. J was trimmed by 7 bases and V by 3 bases; bases with no gene match: 4. Germline V CDR1 and CDR2: MNHNS, SASEGT. CDR3 amino acids: CASSDGTSGGGTQYF. The CDR3 bases are TGTGCCAGCAGTGACGGGACTAGCGGGGGTGGGACCCAGTACTTC.

The chain is built from TRBV12-3 or TRBV12-4 and TRBJ2-7; 7 bases line up with TRBD1. The CDR3 runs to 12 residues. V gave up 7 bases and J gave up 5 bases; unmatched junction bases: 5. CDR3 nucleotides: TGTGCCAGCACTCGACAGGGCCACGAGCAGTACTTC. Protein: CASTRQGHEQYF.

The chain joins TRBV18 to TRBJ1-4; 11 nucleotides agree with TRBD1. Per the germline V gene, CDR1 is KGHSH and CDR2 is LQKENI. This CDR3 spans 15 amino acids. V lost 0 bases to trimming and J lost 7 bases; unmatched junction nucleotides: 1. CDR3 nucleotide sequence: TGTGCCAGCTCACCACCCGGGACAGGGGGTGAAAAACTGTTTTTT. Its protein is CASSPPGTGGEKLFF.

This chain joins TRBV5-6 and TRBJ2-5; a possible D gene is TRBD1 (6 bases). This CDR3 has 16 amino acids. Germline values: CDR1 SGHDT, CDR2 YYEEEE. Trimming removed 4 bases at V and 0 bases at J, with 16 bases between. The CDR3 region is CASSAGTGTYQETQYF. CDR3 nucleotides: TGTGCCAGCAGCGCCGGGACGGGGACATACCAAGAGACCCAGTACTTC.

The chain combines TRBV5-6 with TRBJ2-5; 7 bases align to TRBD1. This CDR3 is 14 amino acids long. Losses at the gene ends were 3 bases for V and 4 bases for J; bases not matched to a gene: 6. The germline V gene encodes CDR1 SGHDT and CDR2 YYEEEE. The CDR3 region has the DNA TGTGCCAGCAGCTCGACAGGGTTTAGAGAGACCCAGTACTTC. This translates into CASSSTGFRETQYF. The variable domain in full, with the rest retrieved from reference TRBV5-6 and TRBJ2-5, is DAGVTQSPTHLIKTRGQQVTLRCSPKSGHDTVSWYQQALGQGPQFIFQYYEEEERQRGNFPDRFSGHQFPNYSSELNVNALLLGDSALYLCASSSTGFRETQYFGPGTRLLVL.

V usage is TRBV4-1 and J usage is TRBJ2-5; no clear D. The germline V gene encodes CDR1 MGHRA and CDR2 YSYEKL. The CDR3 spans 14 residues. V was cut by 1 base and J by 3 bases, with 9 bases left in between. Here the CDR3 reads CASSQAHLEETQYF. The CDR3 region has the DNA TGCGCCAGCAGCCAAGCCCACTTGGAAGAGACCCAGTACTTC.

As concerns this clone: The junction does not match germline at one end; this may be a read error. J is TRBJ1-1 and V is TRBV7-7, with a weak D call TRBD1 (6 bases). Germline CDR1 reads SSHAT; CDR2 reads FNYEAQ (reference sequence). The CDR3 is 15 residues long. The CDR3: CASSLAGARDTEAFF. The CDR3 DNA sequence: TGTGCTAGCAGCTTGGCAGGGGCGCGGGACACTGAAGCTTTCTTT.

This clone was seen once. This sequence joins TRBV19 and TRBJ2-5, with 7 bases matching TRBD1. V dropped 5 bases and J dropped 2; count of bases not matched to a gene: 5. The CDR3 consists of 14 residues. From germline, CDR1 is LNHDA and CDR2 SQIVND (reference sequence). CDR3 sequence reads: CASSPRGRQETQYF. The CDR3 nucleotides are TGTGCCAGTAGTCCGAGGGGGCGGCAAGAGACCCAGTACTTC.

This chain connects TRBV5-1 to TRBJ2-3, with D perhaps TRBD2 (5 bases). Germline lookup yields CDR1 SGHRS and CDR2 YFSETQ. Deletions cut 3 bases from V and 6 bases from J, with 11 bases between. This CDR3 is built from 13 residues. DNA for the CDR3: TGCGCCAGCAGCTCCGGACTGGAGGATACGCAGTATTTT. It is translated as CASSSGLEDTQYF.

This clone was detected once. CDR3 residues: CASSYTGTSGGQERYEQFF. CDR3 coding DNA: TGCGCCAGCAGCTACACCGGGACTAGCGGAGGACAAGAGAGATATGAGCAGTTCTTC. V gene TRBV5-1 combines with J gene TRBJ2-1; TRBD2 matches 11 bases. There are 19 residues in the CDR3. Germline loops: CDR1 SGHRS, CDR2 YFSETQ. J gave up 8 bases and V 3 bases, and 19 bases lay outside the gene matches.